Here is one T cell receptor beta chain with its context. Antigen: not known. The sample comes from a study of monozygotic twins with inflammatory bowel disease. CDR1 and CDR2 (germline): SGHNT, YYREEE (reference sequence). This CDR3 comprises 14 residues. Researchers collected over 2 ml of blood per donor. With no T cell sorting beforehand, total RNA was isolated from whole blood. Study observations and caveats: With others, IBD patients shared fewer clonotypes than healthy twins did, especially with disease activity.

TCRalpha and TCRbeta cDNA went through two nested PCRs of around 15 and 10 cycles. Each CDR3 protein gets one entry in TCRdb, which reprocessed the 5' RACE reads and gives no DNA. Its table lists about 300,000 distinct CDR3 sequences. The sequenced material came from blood. The chain recombines TRBV5-4 with TRBJ1-4; the D call of TRBD1 rests on TCRdb alone, since no DNA is present to check it. The TCR originated in a human donor with ulcerative colitis or Crohn's disease, or a healthy co-twin of an affected twin (not recorded which). This chain's CDR3 is CASSQTGGNEKLFF.